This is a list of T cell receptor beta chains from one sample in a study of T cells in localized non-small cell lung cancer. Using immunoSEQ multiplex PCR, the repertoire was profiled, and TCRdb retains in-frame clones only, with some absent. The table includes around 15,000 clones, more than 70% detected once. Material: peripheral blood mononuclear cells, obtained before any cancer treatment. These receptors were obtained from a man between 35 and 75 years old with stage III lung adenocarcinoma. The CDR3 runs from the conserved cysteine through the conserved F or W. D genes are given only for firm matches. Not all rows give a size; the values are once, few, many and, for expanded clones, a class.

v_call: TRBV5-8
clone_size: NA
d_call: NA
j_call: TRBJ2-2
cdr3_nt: TGTGCCAGCAGCTTGGGCTGGGGCCCCGCGAACACCGGGGAGCTGTTTTTT
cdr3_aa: CASSLGWGPANTGELFF

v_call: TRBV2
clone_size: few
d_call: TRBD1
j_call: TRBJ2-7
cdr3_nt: TGTGCCAGCAGTAGGACAGGGCGCGAGCAGTACTTC
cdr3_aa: CASSRTGREQYF

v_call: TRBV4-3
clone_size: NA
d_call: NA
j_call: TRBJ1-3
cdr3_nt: TGCGCCAGCAGCCAAGAGGTCTCAACGGGAAACACCATATATTTT
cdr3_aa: CASSQEVSTGNTIYF

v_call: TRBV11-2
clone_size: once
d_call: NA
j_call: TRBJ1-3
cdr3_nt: TGTGCCAGCAGCCCGGATCGAAACACCATATATTTT
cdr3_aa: CASSPDRNTIYF

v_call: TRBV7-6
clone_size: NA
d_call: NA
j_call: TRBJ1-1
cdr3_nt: TGTGCCAGCAGCTTGGGACGGGGTCTGGTTTCTGAAGCTTTCTTT
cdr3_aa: CASSLGRGLVSEAFF

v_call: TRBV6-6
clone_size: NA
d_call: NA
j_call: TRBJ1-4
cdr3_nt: TGTGCCAGCAGTTACGCTCAGGGTTGGGGGAATGAAAAACTGTTTTTT
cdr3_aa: CASSYAQGWGNEKLFF

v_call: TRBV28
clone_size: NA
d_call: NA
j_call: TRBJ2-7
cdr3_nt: TGTGCCAGCAGCCCCAAGCCCCAGGTTTCCTACGAGCAGTACTTC
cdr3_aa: CASSPKPQVSYEQYF

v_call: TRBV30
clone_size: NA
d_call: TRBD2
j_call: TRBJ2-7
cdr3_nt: TGTGCCTGGAGTGTCGGAGCGGGAGGCCTCAGCGAGCAGTACTTC
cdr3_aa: CAWSVGAGGLSEQYF

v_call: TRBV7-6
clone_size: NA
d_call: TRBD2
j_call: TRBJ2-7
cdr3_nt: TGTGCCAGCAGCTTCCTAGCGGGAGGGCAGAACGAGCAGTACTTC
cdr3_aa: CASSFLAGGQNEQYF

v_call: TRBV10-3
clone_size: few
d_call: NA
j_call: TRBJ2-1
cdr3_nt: TGTGCCATCAGTGAGTCAGGGACCTACAATGAGCAGTTCTTC
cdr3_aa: CAISESGTYNEQFF

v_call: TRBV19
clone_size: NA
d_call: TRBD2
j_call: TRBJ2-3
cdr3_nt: TGTGCCAGTAGTCCCTGGGGACTAGCGGACACAGATACGCAGTATTTT
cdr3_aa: CASSPWGLADTDTQYF

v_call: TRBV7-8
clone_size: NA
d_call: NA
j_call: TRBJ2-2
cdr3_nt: TGTGCCAGCAGCTTAGGTCTAGCTACCGGGGAGCTGTTTTTT
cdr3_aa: CASSLGLATGELFF

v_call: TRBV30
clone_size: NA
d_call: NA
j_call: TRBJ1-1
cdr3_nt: TGTGCCTGTCTCCGACCGGCTGAAGCTTTCTTT
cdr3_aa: CACLRPAEAFF

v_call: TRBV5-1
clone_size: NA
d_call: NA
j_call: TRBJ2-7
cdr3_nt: TGCGCCAGCAGCTTGGCCACAGGGAGCCTCTACGAGCAGTACTTC
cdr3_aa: CASSLATGSLYEQYF

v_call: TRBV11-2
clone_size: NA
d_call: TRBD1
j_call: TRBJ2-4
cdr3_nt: TGTGCCAGCAGCCGGACAGGGTCGGGCAAAAACATTCAGTACTTC
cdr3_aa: CASSRTGSGKNIQYF

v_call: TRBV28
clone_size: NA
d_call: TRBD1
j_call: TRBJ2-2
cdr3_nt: TGTGCCAGCTGGGAAAGGACAGGGGGCGGAACCGGGGAGCTGTTTTTT
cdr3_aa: CASWERTGGGTGELFF

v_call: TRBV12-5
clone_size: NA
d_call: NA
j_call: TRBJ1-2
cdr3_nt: TGTGCTAGTGGCCGCTCGGGGCAGGGAAGGAACTATGGCTACACCTTC
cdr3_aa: CASGRSGQGRNYGYTF

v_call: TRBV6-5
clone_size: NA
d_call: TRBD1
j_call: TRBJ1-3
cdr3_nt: TGTGCCACCCAGAGGACAGGATCATCTGGAAACACCATATATTTT
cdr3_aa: CATQRTGSSGNTIYF

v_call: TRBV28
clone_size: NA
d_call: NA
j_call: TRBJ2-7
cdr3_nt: TGTGCCAGCAGTTTAGGCGGTGGCAACGAGCAGTACTTC
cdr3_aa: CASSLGGGNEQYF

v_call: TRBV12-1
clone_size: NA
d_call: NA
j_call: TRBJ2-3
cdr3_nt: TGTGCCAGCACCCCCCGACTAGCGTCTCAAGATACGCAGTATTTT
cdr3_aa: CASTPRLASQDTQYF

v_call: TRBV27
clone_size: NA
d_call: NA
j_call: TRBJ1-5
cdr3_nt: TGTGCCAGCAGTTTGGTAGGGGGAGATCAGCCCCAGCATTTT
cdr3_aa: CASSLVGGDQPQHF

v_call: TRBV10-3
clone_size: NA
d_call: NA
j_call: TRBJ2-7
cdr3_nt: TGTGCCATCAGTGACTCTTTCGAGCAGTACTTC
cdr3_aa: CAISDSFEQYF

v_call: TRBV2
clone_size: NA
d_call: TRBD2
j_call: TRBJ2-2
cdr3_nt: TGTGCCAGCAGTGTAGCGGGAAGTAAGACCGGGGAGCTGTTTTTT
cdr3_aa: CASSVAGSKTGELFF

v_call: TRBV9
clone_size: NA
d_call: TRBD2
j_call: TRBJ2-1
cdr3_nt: TGTGCCAGCAGCGCGGAGGGAGGGCTCTCCTACAATGAGCAGTTCTTC
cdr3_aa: CASSAEGGLSYNEQFF

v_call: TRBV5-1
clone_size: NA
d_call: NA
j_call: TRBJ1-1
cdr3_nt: TGCGCCAGCAGCTTGGCTCAGGGAGGAAAGAACACTGAAGCTTTCTTT
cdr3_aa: CASSLAQGGKNTEAFF

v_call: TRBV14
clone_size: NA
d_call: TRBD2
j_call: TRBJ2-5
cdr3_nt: TGTGCCAGCAGCCAAGAAAGTATCGCGGGAGAAATTAGTGAGACCCAGTACTTC
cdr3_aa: CASSQESIAGEISETQYF

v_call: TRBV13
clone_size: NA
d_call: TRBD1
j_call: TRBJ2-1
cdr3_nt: TGTGCCAGCAGCTCACGGGACAGGGCCCCCAATGAGCAGTTCTTC
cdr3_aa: CASSSRDRAPNEQFF

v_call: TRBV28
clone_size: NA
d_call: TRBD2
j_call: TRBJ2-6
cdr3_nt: TGTGCCAGCACCCGGGAGGGACGGCCCCCAAACTCTGGGGCCAACGTCCTGACTTTC
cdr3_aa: CASTREGRPPNSGANVLTF

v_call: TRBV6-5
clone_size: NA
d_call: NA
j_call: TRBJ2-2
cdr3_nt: TGTGCCAGCAGTTACTCGGTGGAGGTTGCCGGGGAGCTGTTTTTT
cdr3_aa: CASSYSVEVAGELFF

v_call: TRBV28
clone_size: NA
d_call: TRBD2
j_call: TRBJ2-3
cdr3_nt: TGTGCCAGCAGTTTATTATCTAGCGGGATCACAGATACGCAGTATTTT
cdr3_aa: CASSLLSSGITDTQYF

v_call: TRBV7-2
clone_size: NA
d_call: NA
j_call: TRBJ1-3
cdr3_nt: TGTGCCAGCAGCTTAGTCCAGGGCTCTGGAAACACCATATATTTT
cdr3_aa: CASSLVQGSGNTIYF

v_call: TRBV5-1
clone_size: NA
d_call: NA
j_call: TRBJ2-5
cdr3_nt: TGCGCCAGCAGGGAGATAATAGGGGAGACCCAGTACTTC
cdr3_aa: CASREIIGETQYF

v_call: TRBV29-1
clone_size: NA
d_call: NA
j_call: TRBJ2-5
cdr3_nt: TGCAGCGTTGAAGTACAGACTTACCAAGAGACCCAGTACTTC
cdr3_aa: CSVEVQTYQETQYF

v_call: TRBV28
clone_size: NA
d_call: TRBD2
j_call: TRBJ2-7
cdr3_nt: TGTGCCAGCGGGACTAGCGGGAGTATGTACGAGCAGTACTTC
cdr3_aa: CASGTSGSMYEQYF

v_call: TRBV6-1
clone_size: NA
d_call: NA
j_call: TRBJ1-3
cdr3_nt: TGTGCCAGCCAACAGGGAGTTGGAAACACCATATATTTT
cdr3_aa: CASQQGVGNTIYF

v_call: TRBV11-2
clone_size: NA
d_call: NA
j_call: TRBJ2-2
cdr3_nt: TGTGCCAGCAGCTCCGGGAGTGGGGGCACCGGGGAGCTGTTTTTT
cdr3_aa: CASSSGSGGTGELFF

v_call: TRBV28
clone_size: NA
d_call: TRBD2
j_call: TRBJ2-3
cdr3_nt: TGTGCCAGCAGTTTACGGGGGGGCGCAGATACGCAGTATTTT
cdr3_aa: CASSLRGGADTQYF

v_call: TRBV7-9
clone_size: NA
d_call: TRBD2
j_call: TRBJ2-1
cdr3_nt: TGTGCCAGCAGCAAAGGGACTAGCGGTAATGAGCAGTTCTTC
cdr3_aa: CASSKGTSGNEQFF

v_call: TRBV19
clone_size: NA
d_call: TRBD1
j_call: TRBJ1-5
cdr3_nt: TGTGCCAGTAGTATCGATCCACGACAGGGGCCCCAGCATTTT
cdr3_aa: CASSIDPRQGPQHF

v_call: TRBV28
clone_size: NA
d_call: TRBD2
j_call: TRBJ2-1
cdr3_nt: TGTGCTTCGGCACTAGCGGGGGCAAGCTCCTACAATGAGCAGTTCTTC
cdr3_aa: CASALAGASSYNEQFF

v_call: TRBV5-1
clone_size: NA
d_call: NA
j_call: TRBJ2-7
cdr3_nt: TGCGCCAGCAGCTTTCAGGGGTCCTACGAGCAGTACTTC
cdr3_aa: CASSFQGSYEQYF

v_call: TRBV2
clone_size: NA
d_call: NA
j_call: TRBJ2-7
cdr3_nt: TGTGCCAGCACCTCAACCGGGCTACACGAGCAGTACTTC
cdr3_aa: CASTSTGLHEQYF